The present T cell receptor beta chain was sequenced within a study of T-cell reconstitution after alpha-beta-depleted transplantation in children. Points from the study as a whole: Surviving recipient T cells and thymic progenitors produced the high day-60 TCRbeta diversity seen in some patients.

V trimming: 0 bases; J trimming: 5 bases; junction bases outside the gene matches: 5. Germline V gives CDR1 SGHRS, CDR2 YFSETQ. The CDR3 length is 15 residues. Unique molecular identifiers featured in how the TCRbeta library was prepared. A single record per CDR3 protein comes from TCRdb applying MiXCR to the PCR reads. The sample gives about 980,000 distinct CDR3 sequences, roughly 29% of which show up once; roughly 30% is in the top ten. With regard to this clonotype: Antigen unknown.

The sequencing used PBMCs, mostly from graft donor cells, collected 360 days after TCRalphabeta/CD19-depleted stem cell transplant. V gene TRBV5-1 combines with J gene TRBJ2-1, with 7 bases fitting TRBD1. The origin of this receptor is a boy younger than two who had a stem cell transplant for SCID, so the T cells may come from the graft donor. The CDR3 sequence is CASSLGQGAHNEQFF. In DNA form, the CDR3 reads TGCGCCAGCAGCTTGGGACAGGGTGCCCACAATGAGCAGTTCTTC.